This is a list of T cell receptor beta chains from one sample in a study of T cells after yellow fever vaccination. TCRdb re-derived calls from the 5' RACE reads in MiXCR, one entry per CDR3 protein. The repertoire has under 40,000 distinct CDR3 sequences, 6.5% to 8.5% of them found once; the top ten carry roughly 23%. Source: PBMCs, either bulk or a sorted T-cell subset (CD4+, CD8+, memory, or dextramer-sorted; not recorded which), taken on the day of the first yellow fever vaccination. The receptors originated from a man between 18 and 29 years old who received the YFV17D yellow fever vaccine. Both conserved end residues are part of each CDR3. A D gene is named only where the DNA matches it firmly. Where a row states a size, it is once, few, many or the class of an expanded clone; other rows omit it.

j_call: TRBJ2-5; clone_size: many; d_call: -; v_call: TRBV7-3; cdr3_length: 14; cdr3_nt: TGTGCCAGCAGCCAAAACCCGGGTACGGAGACCCAGTACTTC; cdr3_aa: CASSQNPGTETQYF
j_call: TRBJ1-5; clone_size: many; d_call: -; v_call: TRBV6-5; cdr3_length: 15; cdr3_nt: TGTGCCAGCAGCGCGAGTATGGGAGGCAATCAGCCCCAGCATTTT; cdr3_aa: CASSASMGGNQPQHF
j_call: TRBJ2-3; clone_size: few; d_call: TRBD2; v_call: TRBV5-1; cdr3_length: 15; cdr3_nt: TGCGCCAGCAGCTTGGATACTAGCGGGACAGATACGCAGTATTTT; cdr3_aa: CASSLDTSGTDTQYF
j_call: TRBJ1-1; clone_size: many; d_call: -; v_call: TRBV12-3/TRBV12-4; cdr3_length: 12; cdr3_nt: TGTGCCAGCAGGCGAGGGGAAACTGAAGCTTTCTTT; cdr3_aa: CASRRGETEAFF
j_call: TRBJ1-1; clone_size: few; d_call: -; v_call: TRBV13; cdr3_length: 13; cdr3_nt: TGTGCCAGCAGCTTACTTGGGGCAGCTGAAGCTTTCTTT; cdr3_aa: CASSLLGAAEAFF
j_call: TRBJ2-3; clone_size: many; d_call: -; v_call: TRBV6-4; cdr3_length: 14; cdr3_nt: TGTGCCAGCAGTGACTCGAAAGGGACAGATACGCAGTATTTT; cdr3_aa: CASSDSKGTDTQYF
j_call: TRBJ2-1; clone_size: few; d_call: -; v_call: TRBV12-3/TRBV12-4; cdr3_length: 18; cdr3_nt: TGTGCCAGCAGTTCCGGGGGCTCGGGGGGTCGATTTGTCAATGAGCAGTTCTTC; cdr3_aa: CASSSGGSGGRFVNEQFF
j_call: TRBJ1-2; clone_size: many; d_call: TRBD1; v_call: TRBV6-1; cdr3_length: 17; cdr3_nt: TGTGCCAGCAGTCGACCAGGGACAGGGGATACTAACTATGGCTACACCTTC; cdr3_aa: CASSRPGTGDTNYGYTF
j_call: TRBJ2-1; clone_size: medium-sized; d_call: TRBD2; v_call: TRBV6-2/TRBV6-3; cdr3_length: 15; cdr3_nt: TGTGCCAGCAGTTACGAGGTAGCGGGGGCAAATGAGCAGTTCTTC; cdr3_aa: CASSYEVAGANEQFF
j_call: TRBJ2-5; clone_size: many; d_call: -; v_call: TRBV11-2; cdr3_length: 18; cdr3_nt: TGTGCCAGCAGCTACGATCTCAACTGGGGGGGGACACAAGAGACCCAGTACTTC; cdr3_aa: CASSYDLNWGGTQETQYF
j_call: TRBJ1-2; clone_size: few; d_call: TRBD1; v_call: TRBV12-3/TRBV12-4; cdr3_length: 16; cdr3_nt: TGTGCCAGCAGTTTGAAACGACAGGGACCGGATTACGGCTACACCTTC; cdr3_aa: CASSLKRQGPDYGYTF
j_call: TRBJ1-1; clone_size: many; d_call: -; v_call: TRBV18; cdr3_length: 14; cdr3_nt: TGTGCCAGCTCACTCGACACCCTGAACACTGAAGCTTTCTTT; cdr3_aa: CASSLDTLNTEAFF
j_call: TRBJ2-1; clone_size: many; d_call: TRBD2; v_call: TRBV20-1; cdr3_length: 14; cdr3_nt: TGCAGTGTCCTCTACGGGGGGGCCTACAATGAGCAGTTCTTC; cdr3_aa: CSVLYGGAYNEQFF
j_call: TRBJ2-5; clone_size: few; d_call: -; v_call: TRBV11-2; cdr3_length: 13; cdr3_nt: TGTGCCAGCAGCTTTTTAGGGCAAGAGACCCAGTACTTC; cdr3_aa: CASSFLGQETQYF
j_call: TRBJ1-6; clone_size: many; d_call: -; v_call: TRBV5-1; cdr3_length: 14; cdr3_nt: TGCGCCAGCAGCTTGGAGGGGGAGGGTTCACCCCTCCACTTT; cdr3_aa: CASSLEGEGSPLHF
j_call: TRBJ1-1; clone_size: -; d_call: -; v_call: TRBV12-3/TRBV12-4; cdr3_length: 15; cdr3_nt: TGTGCCAGCACCCAAAGTGTAGTGCCCAACACTGAAGCTTTCTTT; cdr3_aa: CASTQSVVPNTEAFF
j_call: TRBJ2-1; clone_size: many; d_call: TRBD2; v_call: TRBV7-2; cdr3_length: 15; cdr3_nt: TGTGCCAGCAGCTGGGGACTAGCGGGGGTCAATGAGCAGTTCTTC; cdr3_aa: CASSWGLAGVNEQFF
j_call: TRBJ2-2; clone_size: many; d_call: TRBD1; v_call: TRBV19; cdr3_length: 17; cdr3_nt: TGTGCCAGTAGTCTTTCCGGACAGGGATCGAACACCGGGGAGCTGTTTTTT; cdr3_aa: CASSLSGQGSNTGELFF
j_call: TRBJ2-3; clone_size: many; d_call: TRBD2; v_call: TRBV11-2; cdr3_length: 20; cdr3_nt: TGTGCCAGCAGCTTCCGCCTTTCACCGGGACTAGCGGAGAGCACAGATACGCAGTATTTT; cdr3_aa: CASSFRLSPGLAESTDTQYF
j_call: TRBJ2-2; clone_size: few; d_call: -; v_call: TRBV21-1; cdr3_length: 16; cdr3_nt: TGTGCCAGCAGCATTGGTGACAGGGGGCGACCCGGGGAGCTGTTTTTT; cdr3_aa: CASSIGDRGRPGELFF
j_call: TRBJ2-2; clone_size: -; d_call: -; v_call: TRBV20-1; cdr3_length: 14; cdr3_nt: TGCAGTGCACGGGAGCGAACGAACACCGGGGAGCTGTTTTTT; cdr3_aa: CSARERTNTGELFF
j_call: TRBJ2-3; clone_size: many; d_call: TRBD2; v_call: TRBV10-3; cdr3_length: 20; cdr3_nt: TGTGCCATCAGTGAGTCCCCCACGACGACTAGCGGGGGCTATACAGATACGCAGTATTTT; cdr3_aa: CAISESPTTTSGGYTDTQYF
j_call: TRBJ2-2; clone_size: -; d_call: -; v_call: TRBV6-4; cdr3_length: 13; cdr3_nt: TGTGCCAGCAGTGAGGGGGCCACCGGGGAGCTGTTTTTT; cdr3_aa: CASSEGATGELFF
j_call: TRBJ2-1; clone_size: many; d_call: -; v_call: TRBV10-2; cdr3_length: 12; cdr3_nt: TGCGCCAGCAGTTTGCTGTTGGATGAGCAGTTCTTC; cdr3_aa: CASSLLLDEQFF
j_call: TRBJ2-1; clone_size: many; d_call: TRBD1; v_call: TRBV12-3/TRBV12-4; cdr3_length: 15; cdr3_nt: TGTGCCAGCGCACATTGGGACAGGGCCTACAATGAGCAGTTCTTC; cdr3_aa: CASAHWDRAYNEQFF
j_call: TRBJ1-1; clone_size: many; d_call: -; v_call: TRBV4-1; cdr3_length: 11; cdr3_nt: TGCGCCAGCAGTAAGAACACTGAAGCTTTCTTT; cdr3_aa: CASSKNTEAFF
j_call: TRBJ2-3; clone_size: many; d_call: -; v_call: TRBV28; cdr3_length: 12; cdr3_nt: TGTGCCAGCACCAGCGCGGGGGCCTTACAGTATTTT; cdr3_aa: CASTSAGALQYF
j_call: TRBJ1-4; clone_size: many; d_call: -; v_call: TRBV12-3/TRBV12-4; cdr3_length: 20; cdr3_nt: TGTGCCAGCAGACACCGGGAACGGGGGCTAGTCACAGGTGTCGATGAAAAACTGTTTTTT; cdr3_aa: CASRHRERGLVTGVDEKLFF
j_call: TRBJ2-1; clone_size: many; d_call: -; v_call: TRBV3-1; cdr3_length: 15; cdr3_nt: TGTGCCAGCAGCCAAGACACGATCCCCGGCGGGGAGCAGTTCTTC; cdr3_aa: CASSQDTIPGGEQFF
j_call: TRBJ1-6; clone_size: -; d_call: TRBD1; v_call: TRBV20-1; cdr3_length: 17; cdr3_nt: TGCAGTGCTAGAGAGAGTACGACAGGGACGGGGAATTCACCCCTCCACTTT; cdr3_aa: CSARESTTGTGNSPLHF
j_call: TRBJ2-1; clone_size: many; d_call: -; v_call: TRBV5-5; cdr3_length: 15; cdr3_nt: TGTGCCAGCAGCTTGCTAGGGAGCTCCTACAATGAGCAGTTCTTC; cdr3_aa: CASSLLGSSYNEQFF
j_call: TRBJ1-4; clone_size: few; d_call: -; v_call: TRBV20-1; cdr3_length: 15; cdr3_nt: TGCAGTGCTAGAGATTCCAGGGGCGCGTATGAAAAACTGTTTTTT; cdr3_aa: CSARDSRGAYEKLFF
j_call: TRBJ2-1; clone_size: many; d_call: -; v_call: TRBV5-1; cdr3_length: 11; cdr3_nt: TGCGCCAGCAGCCCCGGTCATGAGCAGTTCTTC; cdr3_aa: CASSPGHEQFF
j_call: TRBJ1-2; clone_size: many; d_call: -; v_call: TRBV25-1; cdr3_length: 14; cdr3_nt: TGTGCCAGCAGCCGGAATCAAGCTAACTATGGCTACACCTTC; cdr3_aa: CASSRNQANYGYTF
j_call: TRBJ1-4; clone_size: -; d_call: -; v_call: TRBV7-9; cdr3_length: 14; cdr3_nt: TGTGCCAGCAGCCTTCATGGGGAGGGTGAAAAACTGTTTTTT; cdr3_aa: CASSLHGEGEKLFF
j_call: TRBJ2-5; clone_size: many; d_call: -; v_call: TRBV7-7; cdr3_length: 15; cdr3_nt: TGTGCCAGCAGCTTACGCCGGGGGTCCGAAGAGACCCAGTACTTC; cdr3_aa: CASSLRRGSEETQYF
j_call: TRBJ1-1; clone_size: many; d_call: -; v_call: TRBV12-2; cdr3_length: 8; cdr3_nt: TGTGCAAGTCGCTTCCCTTTCTTT; cdr3_aa: CASRFPFF
j_call: TRBJ2-2; clone_size: many; d_call: -; v_call: TRBV12-3/TRBV12-4; cdr3_length: 11; cdr3_nt: TGTGCCAGCAGGCAGACCGGGGAGCTGTTTTTT; cdr3_aa: CASRQTGELFF
j_call: TRBJ2-6; clone_size: many; d_call: -; v_call: TRBV2; cdr3_length: 18; cdr3_nt: TGTGCCAGCAGTGAATGGGGGTCGTTTTACTCTGGGGCCAACGTCCTGACTTTC; cdr3_aa: CASSEWGSFYSGANVLTF